Presented here are 3 T cell receptor beta chains from one specimen sequenced in a study of glioma-infiltrating T cells after dendritic cell vaccination. Generated by immunoSEQ multiplex PCR, the TCRdb table keeps only in-frame clones and is missing some. This table has around 96,000 clones, roughly 83% appearing once. The specimen was blood, collected before dendritic cell vaccination. Receptors were obtained from a human donor with glioblastoma.

The chain's CDR3 is CASSAGGVNNEQFF. The DNA for the CDR3 is TGTGCCAGCAGTGCGGGAGGGGTTAACAATGAGCAGTTCTTC. The J gene is TRBJ2-1, the V gene TRBV2, with 8 bases matching TRBD2. The V segment lost 4 bases and the J segment 5 bases; nucleotides outside the gene matches: 4. This CDR3 is built from 14 residues. In germline, CDR1 is SNHLY, CDR2 FYNNEI.

The rearrangement joins TRBV6-6 to TRBJ1-1; TRBD1 matches at 8 bases. CDR3 length equals 14 residues. V was clipped by 6 bases and J by 5 bases; unmatched bases: 8. Germline CDR1 MNHNY, CDR2 SVGAGI (reference sequence). The CDR3 region is CASRSGTGVTEAFF. In nucleotides, the CDR3 is TGTGCCAGCAGGTCCGGGACAGGCGTAACTGAAGCTTTCTTT.

The gene calls are TRBV19 and TRBJ2-1; 10 nucleotides match TRBD2. Germline trimming cut 3 bases from V and 2 bases from J; bases unmatched to any gene: 4. This CDR3 spans 16 amino acids. CDR1 is LNHDA, CDR2 SQIVND, per germline (reference sequence). Here the CDR3 reads CASSMSSGSPYNEQFF. CDR3 sequence (DNA): TGTGCCAGTAGTATGTCTAGCGGGAGTCCCTACAATGAGCAGTTCTTC. Filled out from reference TRBV19 and TRBJ2-1, the complete variable domain reads DGGITQSPKYLFRKEGQNVTLSCEQNLNHDAMYWYRQDPGQGLRLIYYSQIVNDFQKGDIAEGYSVSREKKESFPLTVTSAQKNPTAFYLCASSMSSGSPYNEQFFGPGTRLTVL.